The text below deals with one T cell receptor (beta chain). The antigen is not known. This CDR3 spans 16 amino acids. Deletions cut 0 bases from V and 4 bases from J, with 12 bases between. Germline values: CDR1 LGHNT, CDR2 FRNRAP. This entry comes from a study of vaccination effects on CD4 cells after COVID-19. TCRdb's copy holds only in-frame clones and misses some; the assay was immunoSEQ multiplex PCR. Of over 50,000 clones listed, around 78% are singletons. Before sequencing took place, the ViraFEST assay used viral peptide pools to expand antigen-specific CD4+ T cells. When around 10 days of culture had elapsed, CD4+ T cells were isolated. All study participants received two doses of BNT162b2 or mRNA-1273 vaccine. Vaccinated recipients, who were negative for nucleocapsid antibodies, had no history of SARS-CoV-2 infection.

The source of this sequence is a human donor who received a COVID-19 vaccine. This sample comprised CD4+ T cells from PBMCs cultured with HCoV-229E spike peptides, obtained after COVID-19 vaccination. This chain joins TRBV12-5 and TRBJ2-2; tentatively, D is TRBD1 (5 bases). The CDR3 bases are TGTGCTAGTGGTTTGGTACGTCAGACAGTCACCGGGGAGCTGTTTTTT. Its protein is CASGLVRQTVTGELFF.